This T cell receptor (beta chain) was captured in a study of response to subunit inactivated influenza vaccine. Notes on the study in general: Every seasonal influenza vaccination brings in few new T cells, the authors suggested.

TCRdb recomputed calls from the RT-PCR reads with MiXCR, one row per CDR3 protein. The table records under 500,000 distinct CDR3 sequences, 9.5% to 13% of them present only once. This clonotype has more than one count but fewer than ten. Its target is unknown. J gave up 7 bases and V 5 bases, and 7 bases lay outside the gene matches. The CDR3 has 15 residues. In germline, CDR1 is SGHTA, CDR2 FQGNSA. This TCR derives from a man in his fifties or sixties who received an inactivated influenza vaccine. Sample: PBMCs from blood, taken roughly 45 days after vaccination. The chain uses TRBV7-2 and TRBJ2-7; 14 nucleotides align to TRBD2. The CDR3, as DNA: TGTGCCAGCAGCCCGCGACTAGCGGGAGGGGTAGAGCAGTACTTC. It specifies CASSPRLAGGVEQYF.